This is a list of T cell receptor beta chains from one sample in a study of OX40 agonist ivuxolimab in advanced cancers. Only in-frame clones appear in the TCRdb table, and some are missing; sequencing was by immunoSEQ multiplex PCR. The sample contains fewer than 70,000 clones, around 90% of which appear only once. Source: CD4+ or CD8+ T cells sorted from blood, taken in a trial of the OX40 agonist ivuxolimab. The source is an adult with an advanced solid tumor such as melanoma, head and neck, liver or kidney cancer. CDR3s include the opening cysteine and the closing phenylalanine or tryptophan. Each record gives: CDR3 protein, CDR3 DNA, V gene, J gene, D gene, clone size. D genes are given only for firm matches. A clone size is listed for some rows: how often the clone was seen (once, few, many), or a class if it is expanded.

CDR3aa: CASSFGSTLPEEKLFF; CDR3nt: TGTGCCAGCAGCTTTGGTTCGACACTACCTGAGGAAAAACTGTTTTTT; v_gene: TRBV11-2; j_gene: TRBJ1-4; d_gene: -; abundance: few
CDR3aa: CASSQDQVEGLPEQYF; CDR3nt: TGCGCCAGCAGCCAAGATCAGGTTGAAGGGCTGCCCGAGCAGTACTTC; v_gene: TRBV4-1; j_gene: TRBJ2-7; d_gene: -; abundance: once
CDR3aa: CASSPRTGFFYGYTF; CDR3nt: TGTGCCAGCAGTCCCCGGACAGGGTTCTTCTATGGCTACACCTTC; v_gene: TRBV28; j_gene: TRBJ1-2; d_gene: TRBD1; abundance: -
CDR3aa: CASSLAGQSYNEQFF; CDR3nt: TGTGCCAGCAGCTTGGCGGGACAGAGTTACAATGAGCAGTTCTTC; v_gene: TRBV5-5; j_gene: TRBJ2-1; d_gene: TRBD1; abundance: -
CDR3aa: CASSPTSGSSQETQYF; CDR3nt: TGTGCCAGCTCACCGACTAGCGGCTCCTCCCAAGAGACCCAGTACTTC; v_gene: TRBV18; j_gene: TRBJ2-5; d_gene: TRBD2; abundance: -
CDR3aa: CASSIWTGPYEQYF; CDR3nt: TGTGCCAGTAGTATATGGACAGGGCCATACGAGCAGTACTTC; v_gene: TRBV19; j_gene: TRBJ2-7; d_gene: TRBD1; abundance: -
CDR3aa: CASSSRDRGPFYEQYF; CDR3nt: TGTGCCAGCAGTTCCCGGGACAGGGGACCATTCTACGAGCAGTACTTC; v_gene: TRBV6-5; j_gene: TRBJ2-7; d_gene: TRBD1; abundance: -
CDR3aa: CASRRQHSGANVLTF; CDR3nt: TGTGCCAGTAGACGACAGCACTCTGGGGCCAACGTCCTGACTTTC; v_gene: TRBV19; j_gene: TRBJ2-6; d_gene: -; abundance: -
CDR3aa: CASSLVPAGRETQYF; CDR3nt: TGTGCCAGCAGCTTAGTCCCGGCAGGGAGAGAGACCCAGTACTTC; v_gene: TRBV7-8; j_gene: TRBJ2-5; d_gene: -; abundance: few
CDR3aa: CASSQTQASGVVATQYF; CDR3nt: TGTGCCAGCAGCCAAACTCAGGCTAGCGGGGTCGTGGCGACCCAGTACTTC; v_gene: TRBV11-2; j_gene: TRBJ2-5; d_gene: TRBD2; abundance: -
CDR3aa: CASSSNNNEQFF; CDR3nt: TGTGCCAGCAGTTCCAATAACAATGAGCAGTTCTTC; v_gene: TRBV28; j_gene: TRBJ2-1; d_gene: -; abundance: -
CDR3aa: CASSSVGGRQFF; CDR3nt: TGTGCCAGCAGCTCGGTAGGGGGAAGGCAGTTCTTC; v_gene: TRBV13; j_gene: TRBJ2-1; d_gene: -; abundance: -
CDR3aa: CASSNKHTQATEETQYF; CDR3nt: TGCGCCAGCAGCAACAAGCATACGCAAGCGACGGAAGAGACCCAGTACTTC; v_gene: TRBV4-1; j_gene: TRBJ2-5; d_gene: -; abundance: few
CDR3aa: CASSLDSRNTIYF; CDR3nt: TGTGCCAGCAGTTTGGACAGCAGAAACACCATATATTTT; v_gene: TRBV28; j_gene: TRBJ1-3; d_gene: -; abundance: -
CDR3aa: CASIQTSGRPRVGETQYF; CDR3nt: TGTGCCAGCATCCAGACTAGCGGGAGGCCCCGCGTCGGGGAGACCCAGTACTTC; v_gene: TRBV6-4; j_gene: TRBJ2-5; d_gene: TRBD2; abundance: -
CDR3aa: CASSVRQAKTQYF; CDR3nt: TGTGCCAGCAGCGTCCGACAGGCGAAGACCCAGTACTTC; v_gene: TRBV7-9; j_gene: TRBJ2-5; d_gene: -; abundance: -
CDR3aa: CASSTGGGIQETQYF; CDR3nt: TGTGCCAGCAGTACGGGGGGTGGGATACAAGAGACCCAGTACTTC; v_gene: TRBV7-9; j_gene: TRBJ2-5; d_gene: TRBD2; abundance: -
CDR3aa: CASISPPGSSYEQYF; CDR3nt: TGTGCCAGCATCTCCCCCCCCGGGAGCTCCTACGAGCAGTACTTC; v_gene: TRBV28; j_gene: TRBJ2-7; d_gene: -; abundance: -
CDR3aa: CASSTSGPDYGYTF; CDR3nt: TGTGCCAGCAGTACGAGTGGACCGGACTATGGCTACACCTTC; v_gene: TRBV6-5; j_gene: TRBJ1-2; d_gene: -; abundance: -
CDR3aa: CAWRTSGVGGRYEQYF; CDR3nt: TGTGCCTGGAGAACCTCGGGAGTCGGAGGAAGATACGAGCAGTACTTC; v_gene: TRBV30; j_gene: TRBJ2-7; d_gene: -; abundance: -
CDR3aa: CASSGVGTALYEQYF; CDR3nt: TGTGCCAGCTCAGGCGTCGGGACAGCGCTCTACGAGCAGTACTTC; v_gene: TRBV18; j_gene: TRBJ2-7; d_gene: TRBD1; abundance: -
CDR3aa: CASSSPAQETQYF; CDR3nt: TGTGCCAGCAGCTCGCCAGCGCAGGAGACCCAGTACTTC; v_gene: TRBV7-9; j_gene: TRBJ2-5; d_gene: -; abundance: once
CDR3aa: CASSPGTNPYNEQFF; CDR3nt: TGTGCCAGCAGCCCCGGGACAAATCCCTACAATGAGCAGTTCTTC; v_gene: TRBV7-6; j_gene: TRBJ2-1; d_gene: -; abundance: -
CDR3aa: CSARNTGELFF; CDR3nt: TGCAGTGCCCGGAACACCGGGGAGCTGTTTTTT; v_gene: TRBV20-1; j_gene: TRBJ2-2; d_gene: -; abundance: once
CDR3aa: CASSQAGLHSGANVLTF; CDR3nt: TGCGCCAGCAGCCAAGCAGGGCTCCACTCTGGGGCCAACGTCCTGACTTTC; v_gene: TRBV4-1; j_gene: TRBJ2-6; d_gene: -; abundance: -
CDR3aa: CASSGASGRAGDEQFF; CDR3nt: TGTGCCAGCAGTGGCGCTAGCGGGAGGGCCGGGGATGAGCAGTTCTTC; v_gene: TRBV28; j_gene: TRBJ2-1; d_gene: TRBD2; abundance: -
CDR3aa: CASSHWSHEKLFF; CDR3nt: TGTGCCAGCAGCCACTGGAGTCATGAAAAACTGTTTTTT; v_gene: TRBV14; j_gene: TRBJ1-4; d_gene: -; abundance: -
CDR3aa: CASSPSTGSTDTQYF; CDR3nt: TGTGCCAGCTCACCTTCGACAGGGAGCACAGATACGCAGTATTTT; v_gene: TRBV18; j_gene: TRBJ2-3; d_gene: TRBD1; abundance: -
CDR3aa: CASSLEAGKEKLFF; CDR3nt: TGCGCCAGCAGCTTGGAGGCAGGGAAGGAAAAACTGTTTTTT; v_gene: TRBV5-1; j_gene: TRBJ1-4; d_gene: -; abundance: once
CDR3aa: CASSFNGQNTEAFF; CDR3nt: TGTGCCAGCAGCTTCAATGGACAGAACACTGAAGCTTTCTTT; v_gene: TRBV7-8; j_gene: TRBJ1-1; d_gene: -; abundance: -
CDR3aa: CASSRRGGNYGYTF; CDR3nt: TGTGCCAGCAGCCGTAGAGGGGGCAACTATGGCTACACCTTC; v_gene: TRBV5-8; j_gene: TRBJ1-2; d_gene: TRBD1; abundance: -
CDR3aa: CASSSPPAHTDTQYF; CDR3nt: TGTGCCAGCAGTTCTCCCCCGGCCCACACAGATACGCAGTATTTT; v_gene: TRBV28; j_gene: TRBJ2-3; d_gene: -; abundance: few
CDR3aa: CASSGGTNPFAEQYF; CDR3nt: TGTGCCAGCAGCGGCGGGACCAATCCCTTCGCCGAGCAGTACTTC; v_gene: TRBV5-5; j_gene: TRBJ2-7; d_gene: -; abundance: once
CDR3aa: CASSREAGGSGKLFF; CDR3nt: TGTGCCAGCAGTCGGGAGGCAGGTGGGTCAGGAAAACTGTTTTTT; v_gene: TRBV6-1; j_gene: TRBJ1-4; d_gene: -; abundance: few
CDR3aa: CASSQEPGWYEQYF; CDR3nt: TGTGCCAGCAGCCAAGAACCGGGGTGGTACGAGCAGTACTTC; v_gene: TRBV4-2; j_gene: TRBJ2-7; d_gene: -; abundance: -
CDR3aa: CASSLLGDRAYGYTF; CDR3nt: TGTGCCAGCAGTTTATTAGGGGACAGGGCCTATGGCTACACCTTC; v_gene: TRBV27; j_gene: TRBJ1-2; d_gene: TRBD1; abundance: -
CDR3aa: CAWTSGTSVYTDTQYF; CDR3nt: TGTGCCTGGACCTCAGGGACTAGCGTATACACAGATACGCAGTATTTT; v_gene: TRBV30; j_gene: TRBJ2-3; d_gene: TRBD2; abundance: few
CDR3aa: CASSLEAGGVGKLFF; CDR3nt: TGTGCCAGCAGCTTAGAAGCAGGGGGGGTCGGAAAACTGTTTTTT; v_gene: TRBV11-2; j_gene: TRBJ1-4; d_gene: TRBD1; abundance: -
CDR3aa: CATSRYGYTF; CDR3nt: TGTGCCACCTCACGCTATGGCTACACCTTC; v_gene: TRBV28; j_gene: TRBJ1-2; d_gene: -; abundance: few
CDR3aa: CATSRDRGETGELFF; CDR3nt: TGTGCCACCAGCCGGGACAGGGGAGAAACCGGGGAGCTGTTTTTT; v_gene: TRBV15; j_gene: TRBJ2-2; d_gene: TRBD1; abundance: -
CDR3aa: CASSRGWGTMNTEAFF; CDR3nt: TGTGCCAGCTCACGGGGTTGGGGAACCATGAACACTGAAGCTTTCTTT; v_gene: TRBV18; j_gene: TRBJ1-1; d_gene: -; abundance: -